The T cell receptor (beta chain) under discussion was sequenced for a study of cytomegalovirus exposure and HLA in healthy donors. Study context: In a previous analysis, 110 million or so unique TCR beta sequences were found from 150 million to 200 million T cells. Study results and caveats: In a later analysis, about 17,000 TCR beta sequences were associated with HLA alleles at 0.05 false discovery rate. According to the study, 150 to 200 TCR beta chains were cytomegalovirus-associated.

On this clone itself: Its target is unknown.

A multiplex PCR was run with 60 Vbeta primers and 13 Jbeta primers. Produced via immunoSEQ multiplex PCR; TCRdb's table is partial and in-frame only. Among approximately 120,000 clones listed, about 80% were seen once. Healthy bone marrow donors made up the donors. V lost 6 bases and J lost 8, with 17 bases in between. Germline V gene lookup returns CDR1 MNHNY and CDR2 SVGAGI (reference sequence). CDR3 length equals 14 residues. The chain is built from TRBV6-6 and TRBJ1-3, with D possibly TRBD1 on 5 matching bases. Sequencing was carried out using PBMCs. The TCR sequence derives from a woman between 45 and 60 years old in good health and CMV-seropositive. The DNA of the CDR3 is TGTGCCAGCAGCCGCCTTGGCAGGGAGGACACCATATATTTT. This codes for CASSRLGREDTIYF.